This T cell receptor (beta chain) was retrieved from a study of CD8 T cells in Susac syndrome. Random hexamers were used to reverse transcribe an amount of roughly 0.45 to 1 ug RNA. An immunoSEQ multiplex PCR generated amplified TCR beta CDR3 products spanning 54 Vbeta and 13 Jbeta. In TCRdb, the immunoSEQ multiplex PCR reads were re-called with MiXCR into one record per CDR3 protein. The data contain about 250,000 distinct CDR3 sequences, around 93% of them singletons. This clonotype turned up a few times. The source of this sequence is a human donor with multiple sclerosis. Sequences were obtained from CD4+ T cells from PBMCs.

The CDR3 is CASSVGVSSYEQYF. Here the CDR3 DNA reads TGTGCCAGCAGCGTAGGAGTGTCGTCCTACGAGCAGTACTTC. V gene TRBV9 combines with J gene TRBJ2-7, with D hard to call. Trimming stripped 0 bases from V and 1 base from J, with 8 bases between. The CDR3 runs 14 residues. Germline CDR1 SGDLS, CDR2 YYNGEE. The entire variable domain, with the rest obtained from reference TRBV9 and TRBJ2-7, is as follows: DSGVTQTPKHLITATGQRVTLRCSPRSGDLSVYWYQQSLDQGLQFLIQYYNGEERAKGNILERFSAQQFPDLHSELNLSSLELGDSALYFCASSVGVSSYEQYFGPGTRLTVT.